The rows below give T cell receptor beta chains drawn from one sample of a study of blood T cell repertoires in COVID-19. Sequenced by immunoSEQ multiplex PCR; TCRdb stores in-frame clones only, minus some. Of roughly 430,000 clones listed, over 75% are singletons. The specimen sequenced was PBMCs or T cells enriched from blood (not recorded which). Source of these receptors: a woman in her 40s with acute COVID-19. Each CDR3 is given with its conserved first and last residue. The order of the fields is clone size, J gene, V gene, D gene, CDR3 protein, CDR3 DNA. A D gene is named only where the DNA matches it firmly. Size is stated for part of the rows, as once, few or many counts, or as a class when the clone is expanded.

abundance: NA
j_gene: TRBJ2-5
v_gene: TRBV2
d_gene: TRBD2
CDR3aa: CASRRRAGGGQETQYF
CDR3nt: TGTGCCAGCAGAAGAAGAGCGGGGGGAGGGCAAGAGACCCAGTACTTC

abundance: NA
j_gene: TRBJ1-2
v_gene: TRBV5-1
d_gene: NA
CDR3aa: CASSAGLEGYTF
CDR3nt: TGCGCCAGCAGCGCAGGGCTGGAGGGCTACACCTTC

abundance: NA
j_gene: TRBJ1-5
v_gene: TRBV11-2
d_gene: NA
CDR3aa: CASSFGMGNQQPQHF
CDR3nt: TGTGCCAGCAGCTTCGGGATGGGTAATCAACAGCCCCAGCATTTT

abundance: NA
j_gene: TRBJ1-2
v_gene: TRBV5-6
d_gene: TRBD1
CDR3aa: CASSLGDRGAYGYTF
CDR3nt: TGTGCCAGCAGCTTGGGGGACAGGGGAGCCTATGGCTACACCTTC

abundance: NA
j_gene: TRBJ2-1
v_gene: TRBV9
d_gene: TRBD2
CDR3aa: CASSDPSGGLGEQFF
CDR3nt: TGTGCCAGCAGCGACCCTAGCGGGGGACTGGGTGAGCAGTTCTTC

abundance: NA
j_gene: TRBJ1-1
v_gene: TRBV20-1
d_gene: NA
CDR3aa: CSASSVTEAFF
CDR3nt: TGCAGTGCTAGTTCGGTCACTGAAGCTTTCTTT

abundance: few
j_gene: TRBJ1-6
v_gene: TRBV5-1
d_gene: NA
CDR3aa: CASSLEGMNSPLHF
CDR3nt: TGCGCCAGCAGCTTGGAGGGGATGAATTCACCCCTCCACTTT

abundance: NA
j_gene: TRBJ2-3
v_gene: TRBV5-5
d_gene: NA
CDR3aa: CASSLDSSSTDTQYF
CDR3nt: TGTGCCAGCAGCTTAGACTCGTCTAGCACAGATACGCAGTATTTT

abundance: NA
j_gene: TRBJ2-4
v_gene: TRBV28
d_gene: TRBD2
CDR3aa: CASSSGGGLAKNIQYF
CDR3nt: TGTGCCAGCAGTTCGGGAGGGGGACTAGCCAAAAACATTCAGTACTTC

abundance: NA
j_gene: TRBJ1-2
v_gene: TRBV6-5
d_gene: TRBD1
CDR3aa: CASSYMGQGFQGYTF
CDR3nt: TGTGCCAGCAGTTATATGGGACAGGGGTTTCAGGGCTACACCTTC

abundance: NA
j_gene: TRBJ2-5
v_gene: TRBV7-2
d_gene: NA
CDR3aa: CASSLSYETQYF
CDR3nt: TGTGCCAGCAGCTTGAGCTACGAGACCCAGTACTTC

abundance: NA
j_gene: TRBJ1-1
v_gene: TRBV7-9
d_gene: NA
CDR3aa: CASSGGGAGDTEAFF
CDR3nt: TGTGCCAGCAGCGGAGGAGGGGCGGGGGACACTGAAGCTTTCTTT